Listed below are T cell receptor beta chains from one sample, sequenced in a study of cytomegalovirus exposure and HLA in healthy donors. TCRdb's copy holds only in-frame clones and misses some; the assay was immunoSEQ multiplex PCR. The sample carries about 160,000 clones, 80% to 85% recorded once. Source material: PBMCs. These receptor sequences come from a middle-aged man in good health and CMV-seropositive. The CDR3 runs from the conserved cysteine through the conserved F or W. The order of the fields is clone size, V gene, CDR3 length, J gene, D gene, CDR3 DNA, CDR3 protein. The D gene is left open where the match is weak. Size tells how often a clone was seen (once, few, many) or the class of an expanded clone, and some rows leave it out.

abundance: -; v_gene: TRBV9; len: 14; j_gene: TRBJ1-1; d_gene: TRBD1; CDR3nt: TGTGCCAGCAGCGCCCGACAGGGGAGTACTGAAGCTTTCTTT; CDR3aa: CASSARQGSTEAFF
abundance: -; v_gene: TRBV6-5; len: 15; j_gene: TRBJ2-7; d_gene: -; CDR3nt: TGTGCCAGCAGTTACTCGGGGGCGGGAGCCTACGAGCAGTACTTC; CDR3aa: CASSYSGAGAYEQYF
abundance: -; v_gene: TRBV7-2; len: 15; j_gene: TRBJ1-6; d_gene: TRBD1; CDR3nt: TGTGCCAGCAGTCGATACACAGGGGGCAATTCACCCCTCCACTTT; CDR3aa: CASSRYTGGNSPLHF
abundance: -; v_gene: TRBV18; len: 13; j_gene: TRBJ2-3; d_gene: -; CDR3nt: TGTGCCAGCTCAATAACGACCGGGGATACGCAGTATTTT; CDR3aa: CASSITTGDTQYF
abundance: -; v_gene: TRBV9; len: 15; j_gene: TRBJ2-3; d_gene: TRBD2; CDR3nt: TGTGCCAGCAGCGTAGTGGGGGGAGGGCCTGATACGCAGTATTTT; CDR3aa: CASSVVGGGPDTQYF
abundance: few; v_gene: TRBV15; len: 18; j_gene: TRBJ2-3; d_gene: TRBD2; CDR3nt: TGTGCCACCAGCAGTGAGGAAGGACTAGCGGGATTCGCAGATACGCAGTATTTT; CDR3aa: CATSSEEGLAGFADTQYF
abundance: -; v_gene: TRBV5-1; len: 16; j_gene: TRBJ2-3; d_gene: TRBD2; CDR3nt: TGCGCCAGCAGCCCGGGACTAGCGGGAGGCACAGATACGCAGTATTTT; CDR3aa: CASSPGLAGGTDTQYF
abundance: -; v_gene: TRBV9; len: 17; j_gene: TRBJ2-1; d_gene: -; CDR3nt: TGTGCCAGCAGCTCCCAGCCCCCCCACACAGTGGTCAATGAGCAGTTCTTC; CDR3aa: CASSSQPPHTVVNEQFF
abundance: -; v_gene: TRBV9; len: 16; j_gene: TRBJ2-5; d_gene: TRBD1; CDR3nt: TGTGCCAGCAGCACAAGACCAACAGGGGATCAAGAGACCCAGTACTTC; CDR3aa: CASSTRPTGDQETQYF
abundance: -; v_gene: TRBV5-1; len: 12; j_gene: TRBJ2-7; d_gene: -; CDR3nt: TGCGCCAGCAGCTCCTACTCCTACGAGCAGTACTTC; CDR3aa: CASSSYSYEQYF
abundance: -; v_gene: TRBV6-5; len: 14; j_gene: TRBJ2-7; d_gene: TRBD2; CDR3nt: TGTGCCAGCAGGAGGACTAGCGGGACCTACGAGCAGTACTTC; CDR3aa: CASRRTSGTYEQYF
abundance: -; v_gene: TRBV7-9; len: 16; j_gene: TRBJ1-2; d_gene: TRBD1; CDR3nt: TGTGCCAGCAGCGCACCGGGACAGGGGACGAACTATGGCTACACCTTC; CDR3aa: CASSAPGQGTNYGYTF
abundance: few; v_gene: TRBV5-3; len: 17; j_gene: TRBJ1-1; d_gene: -; CDR3nt: TGTGCCAGAAGCTTGATGGCGGGGGGCCGGGTCTGGACTGAAGCTTTCTTT; CDR3aa: CARSLMAGGRVWTEAFF
abundance: -; v_gene: TRBV7-2; len: 16; j_gene: TRBJ2-4; d_gene: TRBD2; CDR3nt: TGTGCCAGCAGCCTCAGACTAGCGGGGGGGCGTTTCATTCAGTACTTC; CDR3aa: CASSLRLAGGRFIQYF
abundance: -; v_gene: TRBV10-1; len: 14; j_gene: TRBJ1-3; d_gene: -; CDR3nt: TGCGCCAGCAGCCCCGGGAGCTCTGGAAACACCATATATTTT; CDR3aa: CASSPGSSGNTIYF
abundance: -; v_gene: TRBV2; len: 14; j_gene: TRBJ1-5; d_gene: -; CDR3nt: TGTGCCAGCAGTGCAGGCAATAGCAATCAGCCCCAGCATTTT; CDR3aa: CASSAGNSNQPQHF
abundance: -; v_gene: TRBV7-8; len: 19; j_gene: TRBJ1-1; d_gene: -; CDR3nt: TGTGCCAGCAGCTTAGTAATAAGGCAGGTGTTATCCGGTAGGACTGAAGCTTTCTTT; CDR3aa: CASSLVIRQVLSGRTEAFF
abundance: once; v_gene: TRBV19; len: 14; j_gene: TRBJ2-7; d_gene: TRBD1; CDR3nt: TGTGCCAGTAGTATTGGGACAGGGGACTACGAGCAGTACTTC; CDR3aa: CASSIGTGDYEQYF
abundance: -; v_gene: TRBV9; len: 18; j_gene: TRBJ2-1; d_gene: TRBD2; CDR3nt: TGTGCCAGCAGCACCCGGACTAGCGGGAGGAAAACCTACAATGAGCAGTTCTTC; CDR3aa: CASSTRTSGRKTYNEQFF
abundance: once; v_gene: TRBV4-2; len: 15; j_gene: TRBJ1-2; d_gene: -; CDR3nt: TGTGCCAGCAGCCGGCCCGTTGTGGGGGGCTATGGCTACACCTTC; CDR3aa: CASSRPVVGGYGYTF
abundance: -; v_gene: TRBV4-1; len: 18; j_gene: TRBJ1-4; d_gene: -; CDR3nt: TGCGCCAGCAGCCAAGAACACAGGGCGGCAGGGGACAATGAAAAACTGTTTTTT; CDR3aa: CASSQEHRAAGDNEKLFF
abundance: -; v_gene: TRBV9; len: 15; j_gene: TRBJ2-1; d_gene: TRBD2; CDR3nt: TGTGCCAGCAGCGTAATGGCTAGCGGGGGAAATGAGCAGTTCTTC; CDR3aa: CASSVMASGGNEQFF
abundance: few; v_gene: TRBV6-4; len: 17; j_gene: TRBJ2-1; d_gene: TRBD2; CDR3nt: TGTGCCAGCAGTGACCCGGGACTAGCGGGGGGGCGGTATGAGCAGTTCTTC; CDR3aa: CASSDPGLAGGRYEQFF
abundance: -; v_gene: TRBV9; len: 16; j_gene: TRBJ2-3; d_gene: TRBD2; CDR3nt: TGTGCCAGCAGCGTAGAGGTAGCGGGAGGTCTAGATACGCAGTATTTT; CDR3aa: CASSVEVAGGLDTQYF
abundance: -; v_gene: TRBV18; len: 16; j_gene: TRBJ2-1; d_gene: -; CDR3nt: TGTGCCAGCTCACCAAACAGCGGCCGTTTCGATCGTGAGCAGTTCTTC; CDR3aa: CASSPNSGRFDREQFF
abundance: -; v_gene: TRBV27; len: 12; j_gene: TRBJ2-7; d_gene: -; CDR3nt: TGTGCCAGCAGTTTAGCGGGGTACGAGCAGTACTTC; CDR3aa: CASSLAGYEQYF
abundance: -; v_gene: TRBV2; len: 15; j_gene: TRBJ1-5; d_gene: -; CDR3nt: TGTGCCAGCAGTGGGGCCCAAATGAGCAATCAGCCCCAGCATTTT; CDR3aa: CASSGAQMSNQPQHF
abundance: -; v_gene: TRBV19; len: 14; j_gene: TRBJ2-5; d_gene: -; CDR3nt: TGTGCCAGTAGTCCAACTAGGTCCGCCGAGACCCAGTACTTC; CDR3aa: CASSPTRSAETQYF
abundance: -; v_gene: TRBV28; len: 19; j_gene: TRBJ2-5; d_gene: -; CDR3nt: TGTGCCAGCAGTTTAATTCGGTTACGAGGGCCCCGTTTTCAAGAGACCCAGTACTTC; CDR3aa: CASSLIRLRGPRFQETQYF
abundance: -; v_gene: TRBV11-2; len: 13; j_gene: TRBJ2-1; d_gene: -; CDR3nt: TGTGCCAGCAGCTCCGGGACTGTCAATGAGCAGTTCTTC; CDR3aa: CASSSGTVNEQFF
abundance: -; v_gene: TRBV5-1; len: 15; j_gene: TRBJ2-3; d_gene: -; CDR3nt: TGCGCCAGCAGCTTGGAGGGGCAGGGCCAAGATACGCAGTATTTT; CDR3aa: CASSLEGQGQDTQYF
abundance: -; v_gene: TRBV2; len: 15; j_gene: TRBJ2-2; d_gene: TRBD1; CDR3nt: TGTGCCAGCAGAGACAGGGTGGGAAACACCGGGGAGCTGTTTTTT; CDR3aa: CASRDRVGNTGELFF